The clone carrying this T cell receptor (beta chain) appeared a few times. Those enrolled, adults aged about 18 to 95 years, came from 25 or so US areas. Symptom resolution, clearance, or two negative PCRs marked donors in Cohort 3 as recovered. Methods used by the authors: For nucleated cells, counts were estimated from reference gene primer amplification. Here immunoSEQ multiplex PCR was the method, and the copy in TCRdb shows in-frame clones only, minus some. V and J calls and clone size come straight from that table; D and trimming were deduced from the DNA. Seen here are 190,000 or so clones, 65% to 90% observed once, and the top ten hold 10% to 15%. The CDR3 is 17 amino acids. Germline values: CDR1 LNHDA, CDR2 SQIVND (reference sequence). Between the trimmed V and J ends, which lost 5 bases and 0 bases, there was a span of 17 bases. This entry belongs to a study of blood T cell repertoires in COVID-19. Study-level background: The samples span acute and convalescent COVID-19 from the United States, Italy and Spain.

Source material: PBMCs or T cells enriched from blood (not recorded which). The origin of this receptor is a man between 35 and 55 years old who had recovered from COVID-19. This chain connects TRBV19 to TRBJ1-5; no reliable D call. In nucleotides, the CDR3 is TGTGCCAGTAGTTCGGTCACTTCGCCCAATAGCAATCAGCCCCAGCATTTT. Its translation is CASSSVTSPNSNQPQHF.